These 9 T cell receptor beta chains were all obtained from the same sample, sequenced in a study of cytomegalovirus exposure and HLA in healthy donors. Data came from immunoSEQ multiplex PCR; TCRdb stores just in-frame clones and leaves some out. The table has over 150,000 clones, 86% seen once. Material for sequencing was PBMCs. These receptors originate from a human donor in good health.

The rearrangement links TRBV20-1 to TRBJ2-1; no clear D. The CDR3 covers 11 residues. Germline CDR1 is DFQATT and CDR2 is SNEGSKA (reference sequence). The CDR3 DNA follows: TGCAGCTTCGACAACTACAATGAGCAGTTCTTC. Translating it yields CSFDNYNEQFF.

The rearrangement uses TRBV30 and TRBJ1-3; tentative D call: TRBD1 (6 bases). The germline V gene encodes CDR1 GTSNPN and CDR2 SVGIG (reference sequence). Trimming stripped 3 bases from V and 2 bases from J, with 14 bases between. The CDR3 runs to 15 residues. CDR3 protein: CAWSRGRGTGNTIYF. CDR3 DNA: TGTGCCTGGAGCCGGGGGAGGGGGACTGGAAACACCATATATTTT.

The genes are TRBV7-7 and TRBJ1-3; 9 positions agree with TRBD1. CDR3 size: 15 residues. J was trimmed by 8 bases and V by 5 bases; bases with no gene match: 10. CDR1 and CDR2 (germline): SSHAT, FNYEAQ (reference sequence). The CDR3 bases are TGTGCCAGCAGCCCGCGCCAGGGACAGGGTGACACCATATATTTT. It translates to CASSPRQGQGDTIYF.

The rearrangement links TRBV5-1 to TRBJ1-4, with 7 positions matching TRBD1. Trimming removed 0 bases from V and 0 bases from J; junction bases left unmatched: 2. Germline V gives CDR1 SGHRS, CDR2 YFSETQ. The CDR3 covers 16 residues. The CDR3 protein is CASSLDGTATNEKLFF. In DNA form, the CDR3 reads TGCGCCAGCAGCTTGGACGGGACAGCAACTAATGAAAAACTGTTTTTT.

The J gene is TRBJ2-1, the V gene TRBV6-5; D is possibly TRBD2 (6 bases). Germline lookup yields CDR1 MNHEY and CDR2 SVGAGI. Trimming cost V 2 bases and J 7 bases, with 15 bases left between them. CDR3 length equals 15 residues. This chain's CDR3 is CASSYPGLPTNEQFF. As DNA, the CDR3 is TGTGCCAGCAGTTACCCCGGACTACCCACAAATGAGCAGTTCTTC.

The chain has TRBV28 and TRBJ1-5; D unclear. This CDR3 is 16 amino acids long. V lost 5 bases and J 4 bases, leaving 18 bases between the germline ends. Per germline, CDR1 MDHEN and CDR2 SYDVKM. The CDR3 DNA reads as TGTGCCAGCAGTCAGCGTTTCCGGACTGAAAATCAGCCCCAGCATTTT. This codes for CASSQRFRTENQPQHF.

The chain recombines TRBV2 with TRBJ1-2; 8 nucleotides agree with TRBD1. The CDR3 totals 14 residues. Germline values: CDR1 SNHLY, CDR2 FYNNEI. V dropped 9 bases and J dropped 6; count of bases not matched to a gene: 12. This CDR3 is CASSQGAKDDGYTF. The DNA for the CDR3 is TGTGCCAGTTCTCAGGGGGCGAAGGATGATGGCTACACCTTC.

This clone showed up just a few times. The chain is built from TRBV9 and TRBJ2-2, with no clear D. V gave up 4 bases and J gave up 1 base, with 2 bases separating them. Germline V gives CDR1 SGDLS, CDR2 YYNGEE. This CDR3 has 12 residues. CDR3 protein: CASSQNTGELFF. The CDR3 DNA sequence: TGTGCCAGCAGCCAGAACACCGGGGAGCTGTTTTTT.

V and J are TRBV5-1 and TRBJ1-3, with D tentatively TRBD1 (5 bases). CDR1 and CDR2 from the germline V gene are SGHRS and YFSETQ. This CDR3 is 14 amino acids long. V lost 4 bases and J 5 bases, leaving 13 bases between the germline ends. CDR3 DNA sequence: TGCGCCAGCAGCCTCGGGGGAGAAAGAAACACCATATATTTT. Amino acid sequence: CASSLGGERNTIYF. Full variable domain (rest looked up from reference TRBV5-1 and TRBJ1-3): KAGVTQTPRYLIKTRGQQVTLSCSPISGHRSVSWYQQTPGQGLQFLFEYFSETQRNKGNFPGRFSGRQFSNSRSEMNVSTLELGDSALYLCASSLGGERNTIYFGEGSWLTVV.